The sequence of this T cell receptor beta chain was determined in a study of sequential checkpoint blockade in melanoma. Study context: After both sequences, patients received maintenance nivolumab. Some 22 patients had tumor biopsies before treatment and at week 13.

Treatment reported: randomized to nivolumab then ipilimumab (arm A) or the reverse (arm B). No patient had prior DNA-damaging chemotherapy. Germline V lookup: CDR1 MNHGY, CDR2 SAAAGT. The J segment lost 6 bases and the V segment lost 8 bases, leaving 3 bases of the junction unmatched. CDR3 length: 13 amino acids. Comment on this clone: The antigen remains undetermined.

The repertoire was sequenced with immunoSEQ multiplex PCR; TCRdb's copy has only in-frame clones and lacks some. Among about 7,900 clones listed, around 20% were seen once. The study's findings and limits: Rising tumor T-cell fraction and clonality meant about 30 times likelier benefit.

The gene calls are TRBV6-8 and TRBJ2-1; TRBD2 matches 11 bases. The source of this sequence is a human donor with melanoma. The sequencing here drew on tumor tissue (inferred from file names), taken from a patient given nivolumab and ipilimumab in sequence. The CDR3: CASSSGRFNEQFF. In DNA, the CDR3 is TGTGCCAGCTCTAGCGGGAGGTTCAATGAGCAGTTCTTC.